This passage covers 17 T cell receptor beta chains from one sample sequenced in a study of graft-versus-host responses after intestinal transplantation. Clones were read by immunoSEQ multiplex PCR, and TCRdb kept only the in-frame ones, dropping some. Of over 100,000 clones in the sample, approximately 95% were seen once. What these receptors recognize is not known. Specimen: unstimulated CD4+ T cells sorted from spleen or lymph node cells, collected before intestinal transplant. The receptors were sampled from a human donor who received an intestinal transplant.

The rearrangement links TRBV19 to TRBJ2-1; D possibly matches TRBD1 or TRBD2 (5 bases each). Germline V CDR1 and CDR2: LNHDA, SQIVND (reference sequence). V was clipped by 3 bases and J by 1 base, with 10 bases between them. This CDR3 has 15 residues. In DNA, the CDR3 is TGTGCCAGTAGTATTGGGGGATATTCCTACAATGAGCAGTTCTTC. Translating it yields CASSIGGYSYNEQFF.

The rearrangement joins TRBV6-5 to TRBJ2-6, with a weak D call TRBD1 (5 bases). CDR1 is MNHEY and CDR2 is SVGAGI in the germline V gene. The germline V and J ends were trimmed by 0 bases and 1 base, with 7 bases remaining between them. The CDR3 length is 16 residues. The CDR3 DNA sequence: TGTGCCAGCAGTTACTCCAGACAGTCTGGGGCCAACGTCCTGACTTTC. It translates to CASSYSRQSGANVLTF.

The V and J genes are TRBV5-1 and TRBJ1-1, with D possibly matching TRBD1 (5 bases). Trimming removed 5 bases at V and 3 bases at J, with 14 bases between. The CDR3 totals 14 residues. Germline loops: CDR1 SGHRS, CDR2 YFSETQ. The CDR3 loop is CASRVQGGDTEAFF. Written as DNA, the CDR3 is TGCGCCAGCAGGGTTCAGGGAGGCGACACTGAAGCTTTCTTT.

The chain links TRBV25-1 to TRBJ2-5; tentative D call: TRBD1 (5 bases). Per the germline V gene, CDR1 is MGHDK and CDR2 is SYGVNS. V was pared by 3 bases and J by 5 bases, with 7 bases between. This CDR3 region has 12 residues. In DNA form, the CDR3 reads TGTGCCAGCAGTGAGTACAGGGAGACCCAGTACTTC. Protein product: CASSEYRETQYF.

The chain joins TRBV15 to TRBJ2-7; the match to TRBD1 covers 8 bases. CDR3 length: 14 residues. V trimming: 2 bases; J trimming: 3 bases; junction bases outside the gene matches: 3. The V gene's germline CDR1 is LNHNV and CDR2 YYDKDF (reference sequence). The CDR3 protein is CATSRRDRLYEQYF. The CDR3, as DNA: TGTGCCACCAGCAGAAGGGACAGGCTCTACGAGCAGTACTTC.

CDR3 coding DNA: TGTGCCAGCAGCTTAGCGAAAACAGGGGGAGAGGGCTACACCTTC. It yields the protein CASSLAKTGGEGYTF. The chain is built from TRBV7-9 and TRBJ1-2, with TRBD1 matching 8 bases. This CDR3 contains 15 residues. CDR1 and CDR2 from the germline V gene are SEHNR and FQNEAQ (reference sequence). With 0 bases clipped from V and 8 bases from J, the junction kept 8 bases outside the gene matches. The full variable domain, its missing parts supplied by reference TRBV7-9 and TRBJ1-2, is DTGVSQNPRHKITKRGQNVTFRCDPISEHNRLYWYRQTLGQGPEFLTYFQNEAQLEKSRLLSDRFSAERPKGSFSTLEIQRTEQGDSAMYLCASSLAKTGGEGYTFGSGTRLTVV.

CDR3 bases: TGTGCCAGCAGCGCCCTTCTCTTCACAGATACGCAGTATTTT. Amino acids: CASSALLFTDTQYF. The chain carries TRBV9 and TRBJ2-3; no definite D call. The V gene's germline CDR1 is SGDLS and CDR2 YYNGEE. Trimming cost V 3 bases and J 2 bases, with 10 bases left between them. This CDR3 is built from 14 residues.

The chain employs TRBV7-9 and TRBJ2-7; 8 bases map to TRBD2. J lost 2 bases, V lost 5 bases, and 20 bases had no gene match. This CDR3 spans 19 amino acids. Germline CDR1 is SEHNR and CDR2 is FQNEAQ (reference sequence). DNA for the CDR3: TGTGCCAGCAGCAAAAAGGGAGGGGGAACTAGCGGTCCTCCCTACGAGCAGTACTTC. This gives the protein CASSKKGGGTSGPPYEQYF.

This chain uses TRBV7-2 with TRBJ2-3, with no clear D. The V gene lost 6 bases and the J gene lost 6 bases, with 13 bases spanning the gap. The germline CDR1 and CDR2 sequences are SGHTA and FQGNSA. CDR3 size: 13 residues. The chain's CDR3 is CASSPAHSDTQYF. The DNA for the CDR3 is TGTGCCAGCAGTCCCGCCCACTCGGATACGCAGTATTTT. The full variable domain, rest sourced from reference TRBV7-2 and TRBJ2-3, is GAGVSQSPSNKVTEKGKDVELRCDPISGHTALYWYRQSLGQGLEFLIYFQGNSAPDKSGLPSDRFSAERTGGSVSTLTIQRTQQEDSAVYLCASSPAHSDTQYFGPGTRLTVL.

The CDR3 reads CASSLSVSGNTIYF. In DNA form, the CDR3 reads TGCGCCAGCAGCTTGTCCGTCTCTGGAAACACCATATATTTT. The V gene is TRBV5-1, the J gene TRBJ1-3; D call uncertain. V lost 1 base to trimming and J lost 0 bases, with 5 bases between them. Per germline, CDR1 SGHRS and CDR2 YFSETQ. CDR3 length: 14 amino acids.

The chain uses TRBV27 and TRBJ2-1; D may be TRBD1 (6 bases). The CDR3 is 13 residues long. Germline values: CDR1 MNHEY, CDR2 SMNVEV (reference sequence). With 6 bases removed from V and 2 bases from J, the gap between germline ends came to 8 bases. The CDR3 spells CASRDRPYNEQFF. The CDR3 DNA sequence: TGTGCCAGCAGGGACAGACCCTACAATGAGCAGTTCTTC.

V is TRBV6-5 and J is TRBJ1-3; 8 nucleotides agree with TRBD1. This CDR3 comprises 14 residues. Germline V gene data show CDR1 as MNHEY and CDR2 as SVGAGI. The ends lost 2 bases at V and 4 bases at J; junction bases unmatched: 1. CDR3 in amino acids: CASSYRQGGNTIYF. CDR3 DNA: TGTGCCAGCAGTTACCGACAGGGGGGAAACACCATATATTTT.

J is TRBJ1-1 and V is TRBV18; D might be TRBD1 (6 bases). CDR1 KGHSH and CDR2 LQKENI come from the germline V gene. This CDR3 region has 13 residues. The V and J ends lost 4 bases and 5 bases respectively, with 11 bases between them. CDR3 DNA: TGTGCCAGCTCACTCTCTCAGGGGACTGAAGCTTTCTTT. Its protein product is CASSLSQGTEAFF.

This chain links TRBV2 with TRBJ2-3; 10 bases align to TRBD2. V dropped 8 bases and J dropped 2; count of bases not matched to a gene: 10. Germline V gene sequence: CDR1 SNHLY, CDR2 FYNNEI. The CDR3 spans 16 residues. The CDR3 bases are TGTGCCAGCGTTTTTCAAGGACTAGCGGACACAGATACGCAGTATTTT. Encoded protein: CASVFQGLADTDTQYF.

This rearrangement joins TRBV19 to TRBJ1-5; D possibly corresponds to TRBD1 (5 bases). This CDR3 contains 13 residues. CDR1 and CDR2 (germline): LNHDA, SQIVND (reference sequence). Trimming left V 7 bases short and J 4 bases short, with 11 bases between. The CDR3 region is CASKVGTNQPQHF. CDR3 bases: TGTGCCAGTAAGGTGGGGACGAATCAGCCCCAGCATTTT.

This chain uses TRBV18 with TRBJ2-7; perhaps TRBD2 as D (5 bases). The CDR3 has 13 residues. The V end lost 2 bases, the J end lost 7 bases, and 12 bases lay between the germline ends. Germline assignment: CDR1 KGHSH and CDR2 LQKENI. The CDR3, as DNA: TGTGCCAGCTCACCAACTGACTCGGGGGAGCAGTACTTC. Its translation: CASSPTDSGEQYF.

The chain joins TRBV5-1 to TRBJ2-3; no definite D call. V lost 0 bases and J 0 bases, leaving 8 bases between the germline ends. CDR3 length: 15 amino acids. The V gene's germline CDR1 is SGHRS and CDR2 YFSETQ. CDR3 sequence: CASSLDGTSTDTQYF. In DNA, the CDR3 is TGCGCCAGCAGCTTGGACGGTACTAGCACAGATACGCAGTATTTT.